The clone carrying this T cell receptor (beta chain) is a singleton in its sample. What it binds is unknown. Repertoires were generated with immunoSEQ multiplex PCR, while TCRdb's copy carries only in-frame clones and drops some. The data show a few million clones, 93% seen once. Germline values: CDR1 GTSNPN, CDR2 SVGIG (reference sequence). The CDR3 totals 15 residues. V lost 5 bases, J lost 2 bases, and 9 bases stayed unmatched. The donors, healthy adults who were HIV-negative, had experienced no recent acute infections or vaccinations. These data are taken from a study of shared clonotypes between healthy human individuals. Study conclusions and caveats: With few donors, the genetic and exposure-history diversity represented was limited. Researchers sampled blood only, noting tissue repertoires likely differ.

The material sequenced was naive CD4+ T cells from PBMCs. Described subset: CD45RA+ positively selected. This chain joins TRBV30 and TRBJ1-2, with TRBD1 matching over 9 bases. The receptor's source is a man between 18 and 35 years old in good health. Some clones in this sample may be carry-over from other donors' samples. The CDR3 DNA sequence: TGTGCCTGGGCTGCGCACAGGGGGCGCAACTATGGCTACACCTTC. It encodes CAWAAHRGRNYGYTF. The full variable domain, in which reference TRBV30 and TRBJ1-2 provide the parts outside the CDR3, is SQTIHQWPATLVQPVGSPLSLECTVEGTSNPNLYWYRQAAGRGLQLLFYSVGIGQISSEVPQNLSASRPQDRQFILSSKKLLLSDSGFYLCAWAAHRGRNYGYTFGSGTRLTVV.